The 32 T cell receptor beta chains in this list originate from one sample, sequenced in a study of blood T cell repertoires in COVID-19 (dated by TCRdb to 2020 to 2021). Libraries were prepared through the immunoSEQ multiplex PCR assay. In TCRdb, the immuneACCESS table is reduced to in-frame sequences with V and J assigned. These tables do not hold every clone; where another copy was compared, an unresolved V gene accounts for under half, and the others remain unexplained. This sample has 200,000 to 250,000 clones in its table, and roughly 90% of those were observed once. 0.8% to 1% of the sample is taken by the ten largest. The sequenced material came from peripheral blood. These TCRs come from a man aged 60 to 69 with COVID-19, enrolled during active disease.

In regard to this clone: The same CDR3 is also encoded by other DNA sequences in this sample. V gene TRBV7-2 combines with J gene TRBJ2-7; 8 bases are a match to TRBD2. CDR3 length: 15 residues. J lost 4 bases, V lost 0 bases, and 5 bases had no gene match. Germline CDR1 reads SGHTA; CDR2 reads FQGNSA. CDR3 DNA: TGTGCCAGCAGCTTAGCCAGCGGGAGCGGATACGAGCAGTACTTC. Translated, it gives CASSLASGSGYEQYF. Full variable domain (rest looked up from reference TRBV7-2 and TRBJ2-7): GAGVSQSPSNKVTEKGKDVELRCDPISGHTALYWYRQSLGQGLEFLIYFQGNSAPDKSGLPSDRFSAERTGGSVSTLTIQRTQQEDSAVYLCASSLASGSGYEQYFGPGTRLTVT.

The chain combines TRBV7-3 with TRBJ2-1; D is undetermined. Trimming cost V 1 base and J 8 bases, with 15 bases left between them. Germline V gives CDR1 SGHTA, CDR2 FQGTGA. There are 15 residues in the CDR3. The CDR3 protein is CASSLNLVSSDEQFF. In DNA form, the CDR3 reads TGTGCCAGCAGCTTAAACCTAGTTTCATCGGATGAGCAGTTCTTC.

CDR3 in DNA: TGCGCCAGCATGCTAGCGGACCCAGATACGCAGTATTTT. Its translation: CASMLADPDTQYF. The V and J genes are TRBV5-1 and TRBJ2-3; 7 bases agree with TRBD2. The junction had 5 bases not matched to a gene; V was cut back by 6 bases and J by 4 bases. The CDR3 loop spans 13 amino acids. CDR1 and CDR2 from the germline V gene are SGHRS and YFSETQ.

The CDR3 nucleotides read TGCGCCAGCAGTTCCGGACAGGCGACTAACTATGGCTACACCTTC. Protein sequence: CASSSGQATNYGYTF. The chain links TRBV5-1 to TRBJ1-2, with 7 bases identical to TRBD1. CDR3 length equals 15 residues. Germline V gene lookup returns CDR1 SGHRS and CDR2 YFSETQ. With 5 bases clipped from V and 0 bases from J, the junction kept 7 bases outside the gene matches.

This clone appeared once. The rearrangement joins TRBV6-5 to TRBJ2-7, with a weak D call TRBD1 (7 bases). The CDR3 spans 15 residues. Looked up from germline, CDR1 is MNHEY and CDR2 is SVGAGI. Trimming cost V 0 bases and J 4 bases, with 13 bases left between them. This chain's CDR3 is CASSYSMQGGYEQYF. The CDR3 nucleotides read TGTGCCAGCAGTTACTCTATGCAGGGGGGATACGAGCAGTACTTC.

The gene calls are TRBV18 and TRBJ2-1, with 7 bases aligning to TRBD2. V dropped 0 bases and J dropped 10; count of bases not matched to a gene: 3. Germline V CDR1 and CDR2: KGHSH, LQKENI. The CDR3 is 13 residues long. The CDR3, as DNA: TGTGCCAGCTCACCACCGAGCGGGGACGAGCAGTTCTTC. Encoded protein: CASSPPSGDEQFF. Full variable domain (missing parts from reference TRBV18 and TRBJ2-1): NAGVMQNPRHLVRRRGQEARLRCSPMKGHSHVYWYRQLPEEGLKFMVYLQKENIIDESGMPKERFSAEFPKEGPSILRIQQVVRGDSAAYFCASSPPSGDEQFFGPGTRLTVL.

The chain is built from TRBV6-6 and TRBJ1-3; D remains ambiguous. The ends were cut back, 7 bases at V and 0 bases at J, with 13 bases in the middle. The CDR3 has 15 residues. Germline V gives CDR1 MNHNY, CDR2 SVGAGI (reference sequence). The CDR3 here is CASMHDRSSGNTIYF. In DNA, the CDR3 is TGTGCCAGCATGCACGATCGTAGCTCTGGAAACACCATATATTTT.

The chain combines TRBV11-2 with TRBJ2-7; D possibly corresponds to TRBD2 (6 bases). Germline lookup yields CDR1 SGHAT and CDR2 FQNNGV. Trimming stripped 4 bases from V and 6 bases from J, with 13 bases between. This CDR3 spans 13 amino acids. CDR3 sequence reads: CASSSGLSGEQYF. The CDR3 bases are TGTGCCAGCAGCTCAGGACTAAGCGGCGAGCAGTACTTC.

The chain recombines TRBV9 with TRBJ2-3; TRBD2 agrees at 8 bases. The germline V gene has CDR1 SGDLS and CDR2 YYNGEE. This CDR3 has 14 residues. The junction had 6 bases not matched to a gene; V was cut back by 4 bases and J by 5 bases. The CDR3 DNA sequence: TGTGCCAGCAGCCCCTTCCTAGCGGGAGATACGCAGTATTTT. This encodes CASSPFLAGDTQYF. Together with reference TRBV9 and TRBJ2-3, the CDR3 gives the full variable domain: DSGVTQTPKHLITATGQRVTLRCSPRSGDLSVYWYQQSLDQGLQFLIQYYNGEERAKGNILERFSAQQFPDLHSELNLSSLELGDSALYFCASSPFLAGDTQYFGPGTRLTVL.

V usage is TRBV5-1 and J usage is TRBJ2-3; TRBD2 matches at 11 bases. CDR1 and CDR2 (germline): SGHRS, YFSETQ. With V trimmed by 5 bases and J by 3 bases, 8 bases remained unmatched. The CDR3 extends over 16 amino acids. The CDR3 bases are TGCGCCAGCAGTGATATTAGCGGGGGGGCAACAGATACGCAGTATTTT. The encoded protein is CASSDISGGATDTQYF.

The chain joins TRBV19 to TRBJ1-4; 9 bases align to TRBD1. Trimming took 6 bases from V and 6 from J; bases not matched to a gene: 8. This CDR3 is 15 amino acids long. Germline CDR1 LNHDA, CDR2 SQIVND (reference sequence). The CDR3 bases are TGTGCCAGTAGACAGGACAGGGGTTTTGATGAAAAACTGTTTTTT. It codes for CASRQDRGFDEKLFF.

The rearrangement links TRBV5-1 to TRBJ1-2; 9 bases are a match to TRBD1. J was trimmed by 4 bases and V by 3 bases; bases with no gene match: 7. The germline V gene has CDR1 SGHRS and CDR2 YFSETQ. The CDR3 is 15 residues long. CDR3 DNA sequence: TGCGCCAGCAGCTGGGGACAGGGTGGTGGCTATGGCTACACCTTC. It is translated as CASSWGQGGGYGYTF. Based on the CDR3 plus reference TRBV5-1 and TRBJ1-2, the full variable domain is KAGVTQTPRYLIKTRGQQVTLSCSPISGHRSVSWYQQTPGQGLQFLFEYFSETQRNKGNFPGRFSGRQFSNSRSEMNVSTLELGDSALYLCASSWGQGGGYGYTFGSGTRLTVV.

The chain links TRBV19 to TRBJ2-7, with a possible D match to TRBD1 (6 bases). Germline loops: CDR1 LNHDA, CDR2 SQIVND (reference sequence). V was shortened by 4 bases and J by 7 bases, with 14 bases between the two germline ends. This CDR3 region has 13 residues. The CDR3, as DNA: TGTGCCAGTAGTACAACAGGGCCGGGAGAGCAGTACTTC. As protein: CASSTTGPGEQYF.

The chain recombines TRBV7-6 with TRBJ1-1; no reliable D call. The CDR3 is made up of 15 amino acids. V was shortened by 2 bases and J by 2 bases, with 12 bases between the two germline ends. The V gene's germline CDR1 is SGHVS and CDR2 FNYEAQ. The CDR3, as DNA: TGTGCCAGCAGCTTAAAGGCCGGGATTAACACTGAAGCTTTCTTT. It specifies CASSLKAGINTEAFF.

CDR3 amino acids: CASSLGRGGHEQFF. CDR3 bases: TGTGCCAGCAGCTTAGGACGGGGGGGGCATGAGCAGTTCTTC. This sequence joins TRBV11-3 and TRBJ2-1; 8 bases are shared with TRBD2. The CDR3 loop spans 14 amino acids. Trimming cost V 1 base and J 8 bases; bases outside gene matches: 4. Germline V CDR1 and CDR2: SGHNT, YENEEA.

This clone is a singleton in its sample. V usage is TRBV2 and J usage is TRBJ1-5, with TRBD1 matching 7 bases. From germline, CDR1 is SNHLY and CDR2 FYNNEI. This CDR3 is 13 amino acids long. V shed 7 bases and J 7 bases; nucleotides not matched to a gene: 7. The CDR3 DNA is TGTGCCAGCACCGACAGGGAAGCGCAGCCCCAGCATTTT. It is translated as CASTDREAQPQHF.

The chain has TRBV4-2 and TRBJ2-1; 10 nucleotides align to TRBD2. Losses at the gene ends were 3 bases for V and 2 bases for J; bases not matched to a gene: 7. The CDR3 is made up of 17 amino acids. Germline values: CDR1 LGHNA, CDR2 YNFKEQ. The CDR3 region is CASSQAAAGGPYNEQFF. In DNA form, the CDR3 reads TGTGCCAGCAGCCAGGCCGCAGCGGGGGGGCCCTACAATGAGCAGTTCTTC.

The chain carries TRBV9 and TRBJ2-1; TRBD2 might be the D (6 bases). V shed 2 bases and J shed 8 bases, with 11 bases lying between them. Germline-derived CDR1 and CDR2 are SGDLS and YYNGEE. CDR3 size: 13 residues. The CDR3 sequence is CASSVSGHYEQFF. CDR3 bases: TGTGCCAGCAGCGTCAGCGGGCACTATGAGCAGTTCTTC.

The J gene is TRBJ2-7, the V gene TRBV2, with 7 bases aligning to TRBD1. CDR3 length: 13 residues. Trimming cost V 9 bases and J 0 bases; bases outside gene matches: 5. Germline assignment: CDR1 SNHLY and CDR2 FYNNEI. DNA for the CDR3: TGTGCCAGAGGGGGCGAGTACTCCTACGAGCAGTACTTC. Protein: CARGGEYSYEQYF.

This chain uses TRBV12-3 or TRBV12-4 with TRBJ1-1; perhaps TRBD1 as D (6 bases). The ends were cut back, 6 bases at V and 7 bases at J, with 12 bases in the middle. This CDR3 is built from 12 residues. The CDR3 region is CASSYDRLEAFF. CDR3 DNA sequence: TGTGCCAGCAGCTACGACAGGCTTGAAGCTTTCTTT.

The chain carries TRBV7-2 and TRBJ2-5; 10 bases are a match to TRBD2. The CDR3 length is 16 residues. V trimming: 1 base; J trimming: 1 base; junction bases outside the gene matches: 3. Germline CDR1 and CDR2: SGHTA and FQGNSA. The CDR3 region has the DNA TGTGCCAGCAGCTTAGAAGAGCGGGGGGGCCAAGAGACCCAGTACTTC. Translated: CASSLEERGGQETQYF.

The chain carries TRBV5-1 and TRBJ2-7; 10 bases align to TRBD1. The CDR3 has 14 residues. Germline loops: CDR1 SGHRS, CDR2 YFSETQ. The V segment lost 4 bases and the J segment 2 bases; nucleotides outside the gene matches: 3. CDR3: CASSPGQGPYEQYF. The CDR3 DNA reads TGCGCCAGCAGCCCGGGACAGGGGCCCTACGAGCAGTACTTC.

This chain joins TRBV4-3 and TRBJ2-2; TRBD2 agrees at 8 bases. Losses at the gene ends were 4 bases for V and 6 bases for J; bases not matched to a gene: 7. CDR1 and CDR2 from the germline V gene are LGHNA and YSLEER. The CDR3 is 15 residues long. CDR3 sequence: CASSPSGRVAGELFF. CDR3 sequence (DNA): TGCGCCAGCAGCCCCAGCGGGAGAGTGGCCGGGGAGCTGTTTTTT.

V usage is TRBV3-1 (or the pseudogene TRBV3-2) and J usage is TRBJ1-3; D is undetermined. This CDR3 contains 21 residues. Trimming cost V 0 bases and J 0 bases, with 24 bases left between them. Germline assignment: CDR1 LGHDT and CDR2 YNNKEL (reference sequence). DNA for the CDR3: TGTGCCAGCAGCCAAGATAGAGGCAGCCTCACCGCCCGCTTCTCTGGAAACACCATATATTTT. As protein: CASSQDRGSLTARFSGNTIYF.

The chain carries TRBV4-2 and TRBJ1-5; weak D call: TRBD1 (6 bases). CDR3 length equals 17 residues. Germline CDR1 reads LGHNA; CDR2 reads YNFKEQ. The V end was cut by 0 bases, the J end by 0 bases, with 12 bases between. The CDR3 sequence is CASSQEGHATSNQPQHF. The CDR3 DNA reads TGTGCCAGCAGCCAAGAGGGACACGCAACTAGCAATCAGCCCCAGCATTTT.

This chain connects TRBV19 to TRBJ1-1; 12 nucleotides line up with TRBD1. The V and J ends lost 3 bases and 5 bases, in that order; junction bases with no gene match: 7. Germline assignment: CDR1 LNHDA and CDR2 SQIVND (reference sequence). The CDR3 contains 16 residues. The CDR3 loop is CASSMTGTGGRTEAFF. The CDR3 coding sequence is TGTGCCAGTAGTATGACCGGGACAGGGGGCAGGACTGAAGCTTTCTTT.

The chain combines TRBV5-1 with TRBJ1-6; 8 bases agree with TRBD1. Germline CDR1 SGHRS, CDR2 YFSETQ. V lost 5 bases, J lost 7 bases, and 11 bases stayed unmatched. The CDR3 sequence is 16 residues long. This CDR3 reads CASSDSGGAGNSPLHF. CDR3 nucleotide sequence: TGCGCCAGCAGTGACTCAGGGGGCGCGGGGAATTCACCCCTCCACTTT.

The chain combines TRBV5-5 with TRBJ1-5; a possible D gene is TRBD1 (6 bases). CDR1 and CDR2 (germline): SGHKS, YYEKEE (reference sequence). Trimming pared 4 bases from V and 4 bases from J, leaving 21 bases between. This CDR3 is built from 17 residues. CDR3 region: CASSRFGGNPTNQPQHF. The DNA for the CDR3 is TGTGCCAGCAGCCGATTTGGGGGCAACCCCACTAATCAGCCCCAGCATTTT.

This sequence joins TRBV27 and TRBJ1-5; perhaps TRBD1 as D (6 bases). Germline V lookup: CDR1 MNHEY, CDR2 SMNVEV (reference sequence). The CDR3 is made up of 15 amino acids. Trimming removed 8 bases at V and 3 bases at J, with 17 bases between. CDR3 amino acids: CASSQGPANNQPQHF. CDR3 in DNA: TGTGCCAGCTCACAGGGACCCGCTAACAATCAGCCCCAGCATTTT.

Concerning this clone: Being one base from a much bigger clone, this may be a read error. The rearrangement uses TRBV6-5 and TRBJ1-2; no definite D call. Between the trimmed V and J ends, which lost 5 bases and 1 base, there was a span of 8 bases. The CDR3 length is 13 residues. Germline assignment: CDR1 MNHEY and CDR2 SVGAGI. The CDR3 sequence is CASSTHSNYGYTF. The CDR3 nucleotides are TGTGCCAGCAGTACCCACAGTAACTATGGCTACACCTTC.

V usage is TRBV19 and J usage is TRBJ2-1, with a tentative D call TRBD2 (6 bases). Germline lookup yields CDR1 LNHDA and CDR2 SQIVND (reference sequence). This CDR3 region has 16 residues. The ends were cut back, 1 base at V and 7 bases at J, with 17 bases in the middle. Here the CDR3 reads CASSIGGRLEQNEQFF. In nucleotides, the CDR3 is TGTGCCAGTAGTATAGGTGGGCGACTAGAACAGAATGAGCAGTTCTTC.

The chain uses TRBV7-3 and TRBJ2-2; D possibly corresponds to TRBD2 (6 bases). CDR1 is SGHTA, CDR2 FQGTGA, per germline. Between the trimmed V and J ends, which lost 3 bases and 1 base, there was a span of 9 bases. The CDR3 runs 15 residues. CDR3 protein: CASSFSGLNTGELFF. The CDR3 coding sequence is TGTGCCAGCAGCTTCAGCGGGCTGAACACCGGGGAGCTGTTTTTT.